This TCR beta chain was recorded in a study of blood T cell repertoires in COVID-19. About the research overall: Sites across the United States, Italy and Spain contributed samples from acute and convalescent COVID-19. Nucleic acid was either cDNA or gDNA, and it came from T cells, B-cell-depleted T cells, or PBMCs.

The count of this clone is one. In the original workflow: Cell counts per sample came from amplifying reference gene primers. Sequenced by immunoSEQ multiplex PCR; TCRdb stores in-frame clones only, minus some. V, J and clone size are taken as reported in that table, and D and trimming were inferred from the DNA itself. The sample yields fewer than 250,000 clones, approximately 84% seen once. Germline V lookup: CDR1 SGDLS, CDR2 YYNGEE. The CDR3 runs 14 residues. V lost 3 bases, J lost 7 bases, and 17 bases lay in between. The sample consisted of peripheral blood. This sequence originates from a man over 45 with acute or convalescent COVID-19. This sequence joins TRBV9 and TRBJ2-7, with a tentative D call TRBD1 (6 bases). Written as DNA, the CDR3 is TGTGCCAGCAGCGCTACAGGGTCTAGGTTAGAGCAGTACTTC. Its protein is CASSATGSRLEQYF.